These 2 T cell receptor beta chains were all obtained from the same sample, sequenced in a study of shared clonotypes between healthy human individuals. Here immunoSEQ multiplex PCR was the method, and the copy in TCRdb shows in-frame clones only, minus some. The sample lists about 510,000 clones; 60% to 80% were seen once. The sequencing sample was made of PBMCs. The receptor set was obtained from a woman between 35 and 50 years old in good health. Some clones in this sample may be carry-over from other donors' samples.

This chain joins TRBV9 and TRBJ2-2; no definite D call. The V end lost 4 bases, the J end lost 3 bases, and 16 bases lay between the germline ends. CDR3 length: 16 amino acids. Germline V gives CDR1 SGDLS, CDR2 YYNGEE. The CDR3 here is CASSPRQTSYTGELFF. DNA for the CDR3: TGTGCCAGCAGCCCCCGTCAAACCTCCTACACCGGGGAGCTGTTTTTT.

This CDR3 reads CASSFRQGLQETQYF. Here the CDR3 DNA reads TGTGCCAGCAGTTTCCGACAGGGTCTTCAAGAGACCCAGTACTTC. The chain is built from TRBV28 and TRBJ2-5; 7 bases match TRBD1. The length of the CDR3 is 15 residues. Germline V CDR1 and CDR2: MDHEN, SYDVKM. V lost 3 bases and J lost 2; bases outside the gene matches: 6.